This T cell receptor beta chain was sequenced during a study of CXCR3-negative and CXCR3-positive naive CD8 T cells. The germline V gene encodes CDR1 LGHNA and CDR2 YSLEER. The CDR3 is 15 residues long. As regards this clonotype: Its matching antigen is unknown.

Carrying UMI labels, the TRB cDNA libraries were prepared through 5' RACE. Reprocessing the 5' RACE reads, TCRdb reports a single entry for every CDR3 protein and omits DNA. In total, the table holds roughly 100,000 distinct CDR3 sequences. Study results and caveats: Researchers report that CXCR3-positive naive cells carry more hydrophobic TRB CDR3s than CXCR3-negative naive cells.

Sequences were obtained from naive CXCR3+ CD8+ T cells from blood. The subset is: CD45RO-CCR7+CD27+CD95- naive CD8+ T cells expressing CXCR3 (TNR3+). The clonotype was recovered from a human donor in good health. Some clones in this sample may be carry-over from other donors' samples. The rearrangement uses TRBV4-3 and TRBJ1-1; lacking DNA, the TRBD1 call made by TCRdb goes unchecked. The chain's CDR3 is CASSPGTGENTEAFF.